Each of the 3 T cell receptor beta chains below was sequenced from the same sample in a study of cytomegalovirus exposure and HLA in healthy donors. Only in-frame clones appear in the TCRdb table, and some are missing; sequencing was by immunoSEQ multiplex PCR. The sample consists of some 250,000 clones, 90% of them appearing once. The specimen was PBMCs. The source of these receptors is a woman between 25 and 40 years old in good health and CMV-seronegative.

The CDR3 coding sequence is TGTGCCAGCAGTGCGACACGATCCACAGATACGCAGTATTTT. Residues: CASSATRSTDTQYF. The V and J genes are TRBV6-5 and TRBJ2-3; D is undetermined. Germline V CDR1 and CDR2: MNHEY, SVGAGI. This CDR3 is built from 14 residues. Trimming pared 5 bases from V and 2 bases from J, leaving 11 bases between.

This chain links TRBV27 with TRBJ2-7, with D hard to call. The CDR3 runs to 13 residues. Trimming left V 4 bases short and J 3 bases short, with 10 bases between. CDR1 and CDR2 from the germline V gene are MNHEY and SMNVEV (reference sequence). The CDR3 loop reads CASSSGFIYEQYF. The CDR3 DNA follows: TGTGCCAGCAGTTCCGGGTTTATCTACGAGCAGTACTTC.

The chain uses TRBV6-4 and TRBJ1-1; no clear D gene. Germline-derived CDR1 and CDR2 are MRHNA and SNTAGT. This CDR3 has 13 amino acids. V dropped 6 bases and J dropped 1 base, with 9 bases sitting between them. The CDR3 nucleotides are TGTGCCAGCAGCAGTAGTGGGAACACTGAAGCTTTCTTT. Translated: CASSSSGNTEAFF.